This record covers a single T cell receptor beta chain. The antigen remains undetermined. RNA totalling roughly 0.45 to 1 ug underwent reverse transcription with random hexamers. The amplification used immunoSEQ multiplex PCR on TCR beta CDR3; it spanned 54 Vbeta and 13 Jbeta. Each CDR3 protein is one row after TCRdb ran MiXCR on the immunoSEQ multiplex PCR reads. Found here are some 220,000 distinct CDR3 sequences, about 96% of them singletons; the top ten hold 0.075% to 0.095%. The germline gives CDR1 GTSNPN, CDR2 SVGIG (reference sequence). V lost 3 bases to trimming and J lost 0 bases, with 2 bases between them. The CDR3 has 11 amino acids. The sample comes from a study of CD8 T cells in Susac syndrome. TCR beta was sequenced from blood CD8+ and CD4+ T cells. Stable or active relapsing-remitting multiple sclerosis, untreated and meeting revised McDonald criteria, defined the controls. Study-wide points: In its TCR sequencing and HLA analysis, the study acknowledged that the number of individuals was relatively small.

Material for sequencing was CD4+ T cells from PBMCs. The receptor's source is a human donor with multiple sclerosis. The chain carries TRBV30 and TRBJ2-5; no clear D. CDR3 amino acids: CAWRDQETQYF. The CDR3 nucleotides are TGTGCCTGGAGGGACCAAGAGACCCAGTACTTC.